Presented here are 26 T cell receptor beta chains from one specimen sequenced in a study of early T cells in non-severe SARS-CoV-2 infection. One entry per CDR3 protein, called by TCRdb with MiXCR from the 5' RACE reads. The sample carries tens of thousands of distinct CDR3 sequences, roughly 12% recorded once. The specimen was whole blood. All receptors derive from an adult who was a healthcare worker with PCR-confirmed SARS-CoV-2 infection or an uninfected control (not recorded which).

This clonotype has more than one count but fewer than ten. The V gene is TRBV7-2, the J gene TRBJ2-5, with 12 bases that match TRBD2. V dropped 1 base and J dropped 4; count of bases not matched to a gene: 4. The CDR3 has 16 amino acids. Germline CDR1 and CDR2: SGHTA and FQGNSA. CDR3 in amino acids: CASSLGLAGVAETQYF. As DNA, the CDR3 is TGTGCCAGCAGCTTAGGACTAGCGGGAGTTGCAGAGACCCAGTACTTC.

This clonotype was found many times. The chain recombines TRBV11-2 with TRBJ1-1, with D perhaps matching TRBD1 (5 bases). The length of the CDR3 is 13 residues. Germline V lookup: CDR1 SGHAT, CDR2 FQNNGV. With 3 bases removed from V and 1 base from J, the gap between germline ends came to 6 bases. The CDR3 nucleotides read TGTGCCAGCAGCTTGACAGCGAACACTGAAGCTTTCTTT. Amino acid sequence: CASSLTANTEAFF.

The chain carries TRBV10-3 and TRBJ2-2, with TRBD2 as a possible D gene (5 bases). With 7 bases removed from V and 8 bases from J, the gap between germline ends came to 8 bases. The CDR3 is made up of 11 amino acids. Per germline, CDR1 ENHRY and CDR2 SYGVKD. The CDR3 DNA reads as TGTGCCATCAAATCGGGAGGGGAGCTGTTTTTT. Protein product: CAIKSGGELFF.

The chain's CDR3 is CAWSRTSSGANVLTF. For the CDR3, the DNA is TGTGCCTGGAGCCGGACGTCCTCTGGGGCCAACGTCCTGACTTTC. V gene TRBV30 combines with J gene TRBJ2-6; no reliable D call. This CDR3 spans 15 amino acids. Germline V lookup: CDR1 GTSNPN, CDR2 SVGIG (reference sequence). With 3 bases removed from V and 0 bases from J, the gap between germline ends came to 9 bases. Filled out from reference TRBV30 and TRBJ2-6, the complete variable domain reads SQTIHQWPATLVQPVGSPLSLECTVEGTSNPNLYWYRQAAGRGLQLLFYSVGIGQISSEVPQNLSASRPQDRQFILSSKKLLLSDSGFYLCAWSRTSSGANVLTFGAGSRLTVL.

The chain has TRBV18 and TRBJ1-3, with D unclear. The CDR3 extends over 17 amino acids. The ends were cut back, 0 bases at V and 0 bases at J, with 12 bases in the middle. CDR1 and CDR2 (germline): KGHSH, LQKENI. CDR3 in amino acids: CASSPPTGPSSGNTIYF. The CDR3 DNA reads as TGTGCCAGCTCACCACCGACGGGCCCGAGCTCTGGAAACACCATATATTTT.

This clonotype was seen a few times. This chain connects TRBV29-1 to TRBJ2-7, with 9 bases lining up with TRBD1. The CDR3 is 13 residues long. The junction had 7 bases not matched to a gene; V was cut back by 4 bases and J by 6 bases. Germline V gene data show CDR1 as SQVTM and CDR2 as ANQGSEA. As DNA, the CDR3 is TGCAGCGTTGTAACAGGGGGCACGGGCGAGCAGTACTTC. This codes for CSVVTGGTGEQYF.

Only a few counts were recorded for this clonotype. The chain uses TRBV6-6 and TRBJ2-1; D is unclear. CDR3 size: 11 residues. Trimming removed 5 bases from V and 11 bases from J, with 10 bases in between. Germline CDR1 reads MNHNY; CDR2 reads SVGAGI (reference sequence). CDR3 residues: CASSTIEKQFF. CDR3 coding DNA: TGTGCCAGCAGTACAATCGAGAAGCAGTTCTTC.

This rearrangement joins TRBV29-1 to TRBJ2-5; TRBD1 might be the D (5 bases). Germline V CDR1 and CDR2: SQVTM, ANQGSEA. Trimming left V 3 bases short and J 4 bases short, with 9 bases between. This CDR3 has 12 amino acids. The DNA for the CDR3 is TGCAGCGTTGATGGCAGGGCAGAGACCCAGTACTTC. This codes for CSVDGRAETQYF.

This clonotype was observed many times. The V call is TRBV20-1, the J call TRBJ2-5; 11 bases are a match to TRBD2. V lost 5 bases and J lost 0; bases outside the gene matches: 11. Germline loops: CDR1 DFQATT, CDR2 SNEGSKA (reference sequence). This CDR3 is 17 amino acids long. CDR3 loop: CSAEPGTSGWYQETQYF. The CDR3, as DNA: TGCAGTGCTGAACCCGGGACTAGCGGTTGGTACCAAGAGACCCAGTACTTC.

The chain links TRBV5-4 to TRBJ1-1; D ambiguous. The CDR3 is made up of 15 amino acids. Germline CDR1 is SGHNT and CDR2 is YYREEE (reference sequence). V was pared by 0 bases and J by 4 bases, with 13 bases between. CDR3 loop: CASSLGPRGITEAFF. The CDR3 region has the DNA TGTGCCAGCAGCTTGGGACCAAGAGGTATCACTGAAGCTTTCTTT. The full variable domain, completed using reference TRBV5-4 and TRBJ1-1, is ETGVTQSPTHLIKTRGQQVTLRCSSQSGHNTVSWYQQALGQGPQFIFQYYREEENGRGNFPPRFSGLQFPNYSSELNVNALELDDSALYLCASSLGPRGITEAFFGQGTRLTVV.

V usage is TRBV20-1 and J usage is TRBJ2-7, with 7 bases aligning to TRBD1. The CDR3 consists of 16 residues. Germline V gene lookup returns CDR1 DFQATT and CDR2 SNEGSKA (reference sequence). J gave up 6 bases and V 4 bases, and 18 bases lay outside the gene matches. The DNA for the CDR3 is TGCAGTGCTACCCCACCAGGGGGATATTCCCGGGGCGAGCAGTACTTC. Translating gives CSATPPGGYSRGEQYF.

This clonotype was seen ten or more times. The V and J genes are TRBV18 and TRBJ2-1; D is uncertain. The length of the CDR3 is 12 residues. Germline CDR1 and CDR2: KGHSH and LQKENI. V lost 5 bases and J 7 bases, leaving 9 bases between the germline ends. The CDR3 protein is CASSFARNEQFF. DNA of the CDR3: TGTGCCAGCTCATTTGCCCGGAATGAGCAGTTCTTC.

This chain links TRBV5-5 with TRBJ2-4; no clear D. Trimming pared 10 bases from V and 8 bases from J, leaving 16 bases between. This CDR3 is 12 amino acids long. Per the germline V gene, CDR1 is SGHKS and CDR2 is YYEKEE (reference sequence). The CDR3 sequence: CASLDDLDIQYF. CDR3 DNA sequence: TGTGCCTCCTTGGACGATCTTGACATTCAGTACTTC.

This chain links TRBV9 with TRBJ1-6; D is possibly TRBD1 (5 bases). CDR1 is SGDLS, CDR2 YYNGEE, per germline. The CDR3 length is 15 residues. V lost 0 bases, J lost 10 bases, and 14 bases lay in between. Written as DNA, the CDR3 is TGTGCCAGCAGCGTAGACCCCGGGGGTTTATCACCCCTCCACTTT. As protein: CASSVDPGGLSPLHF.

This clonotype was counted between two and nine times. The gene calls are TRBV6-1 and TRBJ2-1; 9 positions agree with TRBD2. J gave up 6 bases and V 7 bases, and 10 bases lay outside the gene matches. CDR1 is MNHNS, CDR2 SASEGT, per germline. The CDR3 loop spans 15 amino acids. DNA of the CDR3: TGTGCCAGCACGCCCTGGCTAGCGGGAAGCAATGAGCAGTTCTTC. It specifies CASTPWLAGSNEQFF.

The rearrangement uses TRBV11-1 and TRBJ2-4, with 9 bases fitting TRBD2. This CDR3 is built from 22 residues. After removal of 3 bases from V and 0 bases from J, the junction contained 21 bases not matched to a gene. Germline V gene lookup returns CDR1 SGHAT and CDR2 FQDESV (reference sequence). CDR3 coding DNA: TGTGCCAGCAGCTTGGGAGCGGGACTAGCCAAAAGAGCGGGACTAGCCAAAAACATTCAGTACTTC. Protein sequence: CASSLGAGLAKRAGLAKNIQYF.

This clonotype was recorded many times. V is TRBV9 and J is TRBJ1-2; TRBD1 might be the D (6 bases). The V and J ends lost 4 bases and 6 bases respectively, with 19 bases between them. The CDR3 is 15 amino acids. Germline CDR1 reads SGDLS; CDR2 reads YYNGEE. The CDR3 DNA reads TGTGCCAGCAGCCCCCCCACAGGGAGGGGCGATGGCTACACCTTC. Protein: CASSPPTGRGDGYTF.

This clonotype turned up a few times. The gene calls are TRBV2 and TRBJ2-5, with D possibly being TRBD1 (7 bases). The CDR3 covers 14 residues. With 4 bases removed from V and 1 base from J, the gap between germline ends came to 10 bases. Looked up from germline, CDR1 is SNHLY and CDR2 is FYNNEI. The CDR3 DNA is TGTGCCAGCAGTGGACAGGGACTCCAAGAGACCCAGTACTTC. Residues: CASSGQGLQETQYF.

This clonotype was observed at least ten times. The chain is built from TRBV27 and TRBJ1-5; no firm D call. The length of the CDR3 is 13 residues. Looked up from germline, CDR1 is MNHEY and CDR2 is SMNVEV (reference sequence). Trimming took off 0 bases at V and 5 bases at J, with 5 bases between the two ends. This CDR3 is CASSLSPYQPQHF. As DNA, the CDR3 is TGTGCCAGCAGTTTATCCCCATATCAGCCCCAGCATTTT.

The table lists this clonotype with many counts. This sequence joins TRBV7-9 and TRBJ1-4; D not certain. The CDR3 spans 15 residues. V dropped 1 base and J dropped 7 bases, with 13 bases sitting between them. Germline values: CDR1 SEHNR, CDR2 FQNEAQ (reference sequence). CDR3 sequence (DNA): TGTGCCAGCAGCTTAGATGGTTCAGACGGTGAAAAACTGTTTTTT. Translating it yields CASSLDGSDGEKLFF.

The genes are TRBV3-1 and TRBJ2-5, with D tentatively TRBD2 (5 bases). V lost 4 bases to trimming and J lost 5 bases, with 17 bases between them. CDR1 LGHDT and CDR2 YNNKEL come from the germline V gene (reference sequence). The CDR3 runs 15 residues. This chain's CDR3 is CASSRTSLSSETQYF. CDR3 DNA: TGTGCCAGCAGCCGCACTAGTTTGTCTTCGGAGACCCAGTACTTC.

This clonotype came up a few times. The chain uses TRBV7-2 and TRBJ1-1, with unresolved D. The ends were cut back, 3 bases at V and 4 bases at J, with 12 bases in the middle. The V gene's germline CDR1 is SGHTA and CDR2 FQGNSA. The CDR3 loop spans 14 amino acids. CDR3 in DNA: TGTGCCAGCAGCTTGTGGGGTAAGGGCACTGAAGCTTTCTTT. Residues: CASSLWGKGTEAFF.

In this sample, this clonotype turned up a few times. The chain is built from TRBV3-1 and TRBJ1-6, with D hard to call. V shed 2 bases and J shed 10 bases, with 15 bases lying between them. The CDR3 contains 15 residues. Per the germline V gene, CDR1 is LGHDT and CDR2 is YNNKEL (reference sequence). CDR3 protein: CASSQQPPPGSPLHF. CDR3 DNA: TGTGCCAGCAGCCAACAACCGCCCCCGGGGTCACCCCTCCACTTT. The full variable domain, rest sourced from reference TRBV3-1 and TRBJ1-6, is DTAVSQTPKYLVTQMGNDKSIKCEQNLGHDTMYWYKQDSKKFLKIMFSYNNKELIINETVPNRFSPKSPDKAHLNLHINSLELGDSAVYFCASSQQPPPGSPLHFGNGTRLTVT.

The table lists this clonotype with a few counts. The chain links TRBV6-2 or TRBV6-3 to TRBJ2-4, with 8 positions matching TRBD1. Germline CDR1 is MNHEY and CDR2 is SVGEGT. The CDR3 sequence is 15 residues long. Trimming removed 8 bases from V and 0 bases from J; junction bases left unmatched: 6. This CDR3 reads CASADRAIAKNIQYF. The CDR3 DNA reads TGTGCCAGCGCGGACAGGGCGATAGCCAAAAACATTCAGTACTTC.

This clonotype was counted between two and nine times. The genes are TRBV9 and TRBJ2-3; 10 bases fit TRBD2. This CDR3 is built from 15 residues. V gave up 3 bases and J gave up 4 bases; unmatched junction bases: 5. Germline assignment: CDR1 SGDLS and CDR2 YYNGEE. CDR3 coding DNA: TGTGCCAGCAGCGCTAGCGGGAGCGCAGCAGATACGCAGTATTTT. Protein: CASSASGSAADTQYF.

The rearrangement links TRBV7-2 to TRBJ2-1; D is possibly TRBD1 or TRBD2 (5 bases each). V was trimmed by 5 bases and J by 3 bases, leaving 11 bases between them. Germline loops: CDR1 SGHTA, CDR2 FQGNSA. This CDR3 contains 14 residues. CDR3 sequence reads: CASSRDGIYNEQFF. In nucleotides, the CDR3 is TGTGCCAGCAGCCGGGACGGTATCTACAATGAGCAGTTCTTC.